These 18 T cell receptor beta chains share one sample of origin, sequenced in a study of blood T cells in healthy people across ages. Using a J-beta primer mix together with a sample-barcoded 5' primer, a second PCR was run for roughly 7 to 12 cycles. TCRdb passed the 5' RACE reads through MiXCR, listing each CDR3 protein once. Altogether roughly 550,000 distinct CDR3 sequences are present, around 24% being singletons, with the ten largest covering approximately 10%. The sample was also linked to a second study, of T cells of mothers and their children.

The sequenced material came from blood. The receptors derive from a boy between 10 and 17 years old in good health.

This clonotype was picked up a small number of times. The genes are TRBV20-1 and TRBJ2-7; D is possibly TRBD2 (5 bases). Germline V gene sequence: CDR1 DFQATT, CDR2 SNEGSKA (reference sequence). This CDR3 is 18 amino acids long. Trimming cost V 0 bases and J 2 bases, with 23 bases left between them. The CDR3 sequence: CSARDQPKFVANTYEQYF. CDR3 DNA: TGCAGTGCTAGAGATCAACCGAAGTTCGTAGCGAATACCTACGAGCAGTACTTC.

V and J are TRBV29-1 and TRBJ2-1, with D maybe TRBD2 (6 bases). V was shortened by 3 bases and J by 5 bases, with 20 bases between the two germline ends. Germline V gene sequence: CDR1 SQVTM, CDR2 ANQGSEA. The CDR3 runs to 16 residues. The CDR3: CSVEVLASGRNNEQFF. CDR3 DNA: TGCAGCGTTGAGGTTTTGGCCAGCGGGCGTAACAATGAGCAGTTCTTC.

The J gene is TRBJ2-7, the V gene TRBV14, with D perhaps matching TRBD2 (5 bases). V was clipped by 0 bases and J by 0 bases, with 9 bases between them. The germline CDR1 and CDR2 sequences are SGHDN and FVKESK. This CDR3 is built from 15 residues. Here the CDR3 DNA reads TGTGCCAGCAGCCAAGAGAAAGCGGCCTCCTACGAGCAGTACTTC. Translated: CASSQEKAASYEQYF. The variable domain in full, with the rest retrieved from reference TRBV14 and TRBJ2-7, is EAGVTQFPSHSVIEKGQTVTLRCDPISGHDNLYWYRRVMGKEIKFLLHFVKESKQDESGMPNNRFLAERTGGTYSTLKVQPAELEDSGVYFCASSQEKAASYEQYFGPGTRLTVT.

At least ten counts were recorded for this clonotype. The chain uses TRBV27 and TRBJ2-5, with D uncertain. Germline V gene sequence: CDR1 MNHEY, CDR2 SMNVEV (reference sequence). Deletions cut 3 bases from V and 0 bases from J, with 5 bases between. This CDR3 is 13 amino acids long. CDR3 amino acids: CASSFTYQETQYF. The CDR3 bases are TGTGCCAGCAGTTTTACCTACCAAGAGACCCAGTACTTC.

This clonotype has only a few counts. CDR3 loop: CASSQVTWLDEKLFF. The CDR3 DNA sequence: TGTGCCAGCAGCCAAGTTACCTGGTTGGATGAAAAACTGTTTTTT. J is TRBJ1-4 and V is TRBV3-1; D is unclear. V lost 1 base and J lost 6, with 12 bases in between. The CDR3 is made up of 15 amino acids. The germline V gene encodes CDR1 LGHDT and CDR2 YNNKEL (reference sequence).

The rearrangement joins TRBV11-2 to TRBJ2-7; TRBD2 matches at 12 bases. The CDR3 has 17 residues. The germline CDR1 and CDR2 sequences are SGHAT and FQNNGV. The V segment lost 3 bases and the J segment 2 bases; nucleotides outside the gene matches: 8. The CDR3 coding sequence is TGTGCCAGCAGCTTGGCAACGGGACTAGCGGGTACCTACGAGCAGTACTTC. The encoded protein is CASSLATGLAGTYEQYF.

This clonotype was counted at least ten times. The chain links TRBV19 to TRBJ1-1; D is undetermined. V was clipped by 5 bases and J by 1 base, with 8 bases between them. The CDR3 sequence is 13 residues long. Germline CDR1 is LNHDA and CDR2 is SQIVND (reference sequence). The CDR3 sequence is CASSFYRNTEAFF. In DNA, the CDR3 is TGTGCCAGTAGTTTTTACAGGAACACTGAAGCTTTCTTT.

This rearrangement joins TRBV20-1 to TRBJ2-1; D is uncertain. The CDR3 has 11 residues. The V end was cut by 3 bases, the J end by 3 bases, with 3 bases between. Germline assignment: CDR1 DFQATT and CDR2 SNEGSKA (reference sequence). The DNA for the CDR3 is TGCAGTGCTAGTAACTACAATGAGCAGTTCTTC. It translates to CSASNYNEQFF.

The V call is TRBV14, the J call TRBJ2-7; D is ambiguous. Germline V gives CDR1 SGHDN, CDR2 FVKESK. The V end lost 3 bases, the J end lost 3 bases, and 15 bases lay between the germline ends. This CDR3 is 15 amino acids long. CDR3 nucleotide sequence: TGTGCCAGCAGCCAGCTTGTGGCAGCACTCTACGAGCAGTACTTC. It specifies CASSQLVAALYEQYF. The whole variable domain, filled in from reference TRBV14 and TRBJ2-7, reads EAGVTQFPSHSVIEKGQTVTLRCDPISGHDNLYWYRRVMGKEIKFLLHFVKESKQDESGMPNNRFLAERTGGTYSTLKVQPAELEDSGVYFCASSQLVAALYEQYFGPGTRLTVT.

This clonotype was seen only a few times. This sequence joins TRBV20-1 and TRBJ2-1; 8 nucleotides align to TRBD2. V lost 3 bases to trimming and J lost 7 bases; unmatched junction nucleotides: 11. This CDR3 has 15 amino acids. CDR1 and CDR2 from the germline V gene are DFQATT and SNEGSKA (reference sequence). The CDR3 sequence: CSASISAGVWNEQFF. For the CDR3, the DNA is TGCAGTGCTAGTATATCAGCGGGAGTATGGAATGAGCAGTTCTTC.

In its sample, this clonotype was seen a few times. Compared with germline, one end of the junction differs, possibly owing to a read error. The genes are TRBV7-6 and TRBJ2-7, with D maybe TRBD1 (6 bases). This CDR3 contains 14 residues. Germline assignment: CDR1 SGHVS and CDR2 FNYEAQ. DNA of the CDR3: TGTGCTAGCAGCGACTACAGGGCGAGGAACGAGCAGTACTTC. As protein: CASSDYRARNEQYF.

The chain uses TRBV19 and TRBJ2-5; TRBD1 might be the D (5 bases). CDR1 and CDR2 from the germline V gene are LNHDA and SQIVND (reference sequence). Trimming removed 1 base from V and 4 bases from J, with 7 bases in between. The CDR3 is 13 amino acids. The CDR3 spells CASSIGQGETQYF. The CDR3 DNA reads TGTGCCAGTAGTATAGGGCAGGGAGAGACCCAGTACTTC.

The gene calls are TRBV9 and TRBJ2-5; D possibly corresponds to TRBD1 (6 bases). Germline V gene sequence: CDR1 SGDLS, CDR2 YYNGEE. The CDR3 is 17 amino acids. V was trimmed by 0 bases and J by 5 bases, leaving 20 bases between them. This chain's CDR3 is CASSVAPGASPSETQYF. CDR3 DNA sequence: TGTGCCAGCAGCGTAGCCCCAGGGGCCAGCCCGTCGGAGACCCAGTACTTC.

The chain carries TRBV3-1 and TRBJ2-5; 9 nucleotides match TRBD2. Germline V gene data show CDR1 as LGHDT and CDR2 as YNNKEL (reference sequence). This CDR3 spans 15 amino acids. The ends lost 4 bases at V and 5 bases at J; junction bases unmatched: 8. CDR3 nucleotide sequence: TGTGCCAGCAGCCTCGGTGGTAGCGGGAGCGAGACCCAGTACTTC. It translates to CASSLGGSGSETQYF.

DNA of the CDR3: TGCAGTGCTAGAGATCTAGGCGACTACGAGCAGTACTTC. Protein: CSARDLGDYEQYF. The chain couples TRBV20-1 to TRBJ2-7; D is unresolved. The CDR3 loop spans 13 amino acids. Germline lookup yields CDR1 DFQATT and CDR2 SNEGSKA (reference sequence). The V end lost 0 bases, the J end lost 3 bases, and 9 bases lay between the germline ends.

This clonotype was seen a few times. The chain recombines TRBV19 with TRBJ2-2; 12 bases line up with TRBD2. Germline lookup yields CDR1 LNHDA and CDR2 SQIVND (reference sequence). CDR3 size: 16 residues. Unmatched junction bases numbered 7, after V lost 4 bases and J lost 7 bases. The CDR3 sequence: CASSTRLAGDHGELFF. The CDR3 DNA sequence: TGTGCCAGTAGTACCCGACTAGCGGGAGACCACGGGGAGCTGTTTTTT.

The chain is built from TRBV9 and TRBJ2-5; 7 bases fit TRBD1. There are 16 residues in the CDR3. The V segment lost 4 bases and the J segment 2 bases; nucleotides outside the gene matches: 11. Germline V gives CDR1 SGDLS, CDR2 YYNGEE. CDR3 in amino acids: CASSTGQVGIQETQYF. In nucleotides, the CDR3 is TGTGCCAGCAGCACCGGACAGGTTGGGATTCAAGAGACCCAGTACTTC.

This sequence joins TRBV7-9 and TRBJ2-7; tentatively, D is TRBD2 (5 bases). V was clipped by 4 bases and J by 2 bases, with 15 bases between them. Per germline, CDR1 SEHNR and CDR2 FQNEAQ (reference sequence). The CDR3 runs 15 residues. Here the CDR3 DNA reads TGTGCCAGCAGCTCAAGGGCTAGCAGTCCCTACGAGCAGTACTTC. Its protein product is CASSSRASSPYEQYF.